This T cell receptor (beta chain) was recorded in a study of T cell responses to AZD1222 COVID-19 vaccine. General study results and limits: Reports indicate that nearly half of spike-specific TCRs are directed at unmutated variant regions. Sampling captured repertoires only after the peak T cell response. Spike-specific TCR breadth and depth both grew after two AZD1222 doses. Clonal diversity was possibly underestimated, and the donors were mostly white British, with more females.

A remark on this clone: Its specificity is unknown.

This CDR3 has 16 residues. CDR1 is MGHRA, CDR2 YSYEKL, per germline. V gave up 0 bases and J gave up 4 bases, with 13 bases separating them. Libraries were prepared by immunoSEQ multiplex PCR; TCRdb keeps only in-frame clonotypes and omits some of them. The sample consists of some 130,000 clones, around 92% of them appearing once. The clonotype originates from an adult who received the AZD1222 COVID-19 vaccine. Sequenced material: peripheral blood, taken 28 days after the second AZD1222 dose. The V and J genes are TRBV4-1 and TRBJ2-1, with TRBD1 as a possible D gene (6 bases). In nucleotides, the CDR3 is TGCGCCAGCAGCCAAGAACAAGGGACATCATACAATGAGCAGTTCTTC. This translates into CASSQEQGTSYNEQFF.